What follows are 24 T cell receptor beta chains derived from one specimen sequenced in a study of cytomegalovirus exposure and HLA in healthy donors. The PCR contained 60 Vbeta and 13 Jbeta primers. Sequenced by immunoSEQ multiplex PCR; TCRdb stores in-frame clones only, minus some. Here the sample table reports 50,000 to 55,000 clones. The material sequenced was PBMCs. The origin of the receptors is a woman in her sixties in good health and CMV-seropositive.

V is TRBV28 and J is TRBJ2-7, with a weak D call TRBD2 (5 bases). CDR3 length: 14 residues. CDR1 and CDR2 (germline): MDHEN, SYDVKM. Trimming took 2 bases from V and 4 from J, leaving 12 bases between them. The CDR3 DNA is TGTGCCAGCAGTTTACGAGGGAGAGGATACGAGCAGTACTTC. This codes for CASSLRGRGYEQYF.

The V gene is TRBV5-1, the J gene TRBJ2-3, with 10 positions matching TRBD1. Germline V gene lookup returns CDR1 SGHRS and CDR2 YFSETQ. Losses at the gene ends were 4 bases for V and 2 bases for J; bases not matched to a gene: 7. The CDR3 loop spans 16 amino acids. CDR3 coding DNA: TGCGCCAGCAGCGCACCGGGACAGGGGTACACAGATACGCAGTATTTT. This translates into CASSAPGQGYTDTQYF. Full variable domain (missing parts from reference TRBV5-1 and TRBJ2-3): KAGVTQTPRYLIKTRGQQVTLSCSPISGHRSVSWYQQTPGQGLQFLFEYFSETQRNKGNFPGRFSGRQFSNSRSEMNVSTLELGDSALYLCASSAPGQGYTDTQYFGPGTRLTVL.

The chain carries TRBV13 and TRBJ2-1, with 11 nucleotides matching TRBD2. V was pared by 1 base and J by 7 bases, with 9 bases of the junction left unmatched. Germline V CDR1 and CDR2: PRHDT, FYEKMQ (reference sequence). The CDR3 consists of 17 residues. The CDR3 here is CASSLEGSGGAFNEQFF. For the CDR3, the DNA is TGTGCCAGCAGCTTAGAAGGTAGCGGGGGGGCCTTTAATGAGCAGTTCTTC.

V and J are TRBV6-4 and TRBJ1-5; possible D gene TRBD1, 5 bases. Per the germline V gene, CDR1 is MRHNA and CDR2 is SNTAGT. The CDR3 contains 16 residues. The V and J ends lost 0 bases and 0 bases respectively, with 9 bases between them. The CDR3 here is CASSDSTVYSNQPQHF. The CDR3 DNA follows: TGTGCCAGCAGTGACTCGACAGTCTATAGCAATCAGCCCCAGCATTTT.

The chain links TRBV5-6 to TRBJ1-2; TRBD1 matches 9 bases. Trimming cost V 4 bases and J 6 bases; bases outside gene matches: 13. The germline gives CDR1 SGHDT, CDR2 YYEEEE. This CDR3 contains 16 residues. CDR3 sequence reads: CASSVGTGFNRNGYTF. The CDR3 region has the DNA TGTGCCAGCAGCGTCGGGACAGGGTTTAATAGGAATGGCTACACCTTC.

V and J are TRBV11-3 and TRBJ2-7; D possibly corresponds to TRBD1 (5 bases). The CDR3 is 16 amino acids. V lost 0 bases and J 2 bases, leaving 14 bases between the germline ends. In germline, CDR1 is SGHNT, CDR2 YENEEA. The CDR3 spells CASSLDSVQGAYEQYF. The CDR3 DNA sequence: TGTGCCAGCAGCTTAGACTCCGTGCAGGGCGCCTACGAGCAGTACTTC.

The chain has TRBV5-1 and TRBJ2-1; weak D call: TRBD1 (6 bases). The germline V and J ends were trimmed by 0 bases and 3 bases, with 10 bases remaining between them. This CDR3 is built from 15 residues. Germline V CDR1 and CDR2: SGHRS, YFSETQ. DNA for the CDR3: TGCGCCAGCAGCTTGGTCGTCAGGGGCTACAATGAGCAGTTCTTC. Translation gives CASSLVVRGYNEQFF.

The chain links TRBV7-8 to TRBJ1-6; D unresolved. The CDR3 runs to 15 residues. Germline CDR1 and CDR2: SGHVS and FQNEAQ. Trimming removed 5 bases from V and 9 bases from J, with 17 bases in between. The CDR3 here is CASSQMAQSGSPLHF. CDR3 coding DNA: TGTGCCAGCAGCCAAATGGCCCAAAGCGGTTCACCCCTCCACTTT.

The genes are TRBV4-2 and TRBJ1-1; D is uncertain. CDR1 and CDR2 from the germline V gene are LGHNA and YNFKEQ. This CDR3 contains 13 residues. The V and J ends lost 3 bases and 7 bases respectively, with 12 bases between them. The CDR3, as DNA: TGTGCCAGCAGCCAGCTGGCGGTTGATGAAGCTTTCTTT. It translates to CASSQLAVDEAFF.

CDR3: CASSMDRVDTEAFF. CDR3 nucleotides: TGTGCCAGCAGTATGGACAGGGTGGACACTGAAGCTTTCTTT. This chain joins TRBV6-6 and TRBJ1-1, with 8 nucleotides matching TRBD1. The germline V gene has CDR1 MNHNY and CDR2 SVGAGI (reference sequence). This CDR3 region has 14 residues. J gave up 3 bases and V 5 bases, and 5 bases lay outside the gene matches.

For the CDR3, the DNA is TGTGCGACCGCGGGACCAGCCTCCTACGAGCAGTACTTC. Its protein is CATAGPASYEQYF. V gene TRBV25-1 combines with J gene TRBJ2-7, with D maybe TRBD2 (6 bases). Germline V CDR1 and CDR2: MGHDK, SYGVNS. The CDR3 length is 13 residues.

The CDR3 is CASSYAQVTEAFF. The CDR3 nucleotides read TGTGCCAGCAGTTACGCACAGGTTACTGAAGCTTTCTTT. This chain uses TRBV6-6 with TRBJ1-1; tentative D call: TRBD1 (5 bases). CDR1 is MNHNY, CDR2 SVGAGI, per germline (reference sequence). The CDR3 covers 13 residues. V lost 2 bases and J lost 5, with 9 bases in between.

The CDR3 bases are TGTGCCAGCAGCCCAGACAGGGAACTTAGCTCCTACGAGCAGTACTTC. Its protein product is CASSPDRELSSYEQYF. V gene TRBV11-3 combines with J gene TRBJ2-5; 7 bases fit TRBD1. Matching the DNA end better, TRBJ2-7 makes the J call doubtful. The CDR3 is 16 amino acids. Germline V gene data show CDR1 as SGHNT and CDR2 as YENEEA.

The chain employs TRBV25-1 and TRBJ2-7; 8 bases agree with TRBD1. The V and J ends lost 6 bases and 4 bases, in that order; junction bases with no gene match: 5. The CDR3 runs to 13 residues. Germline lookup yields CDR1 MGHDK and CDR2 SYGVNS. The CDR3 sequence is CASRDRGGYEQYF. The CDR3 region has the DNA TGTGCCAGCAGAGACAGGGGTGGGTACGAGCAGTACTTC.

V is TRBV19 and J is TRBJ1-2; D remains ambiguous. The CDR3 covers 12 residues. V lost 0 bases to trimming and J lost 4 bases, with 3 bases between them. Per germline, CDR1 LNHDA and CDR2 SQIVND (reference sequence). CDR3 residues: CASSIEAYGYTF. The CDR3 coding sequence is TGTGCCAGTAGTATAGAAGCCTATGGCTACACCTTC.

This sequence joins TRBV7-9 and TRBJ1-4, with 9 bases aligning to TRBD1. CDR1 and CDR2 (germline): SEHNR, FQNEAQ (reference sequence). CDR3 length: 14 amino acids. The J segment lost 5 bases and the V segment lost 4 bases, leaving 2 bases of the junction unmatched. CDR3 loop: CASSSTGGNEKLFF. The CDR3 nucleotides are TGTGCCAGCAGCTCGACAGGGGGGAATGAAAAACTGTTTTTT.

The V and J genes are TRBV6-6 and TRBJ2-2, with 9 bases aligning to TRBD1. This CDR3 is 15 amino acids long. Trimming cost V 4 bases and J 6 bases; bases outside gene matches: 6. Germline CDR1 is MNHNY and CDR2 is SVGAGI (reference sequence). Here the CDR3 reads CASSFRDRVAGELFF. CDR3 DNA: TGTGCCAGCAGTTTCCGGGACAGGGTGGCCGGGGAGCTGTTTTTT.

This sequence joins TRBV11-2 and TRBJ2-4; 8 bases are a match to TRBD1. Germline loops: CDR1 SGHAT, CDR2 FQNNGV. The V and J ends lost 1 base and 7 bases, in that order; junction bases with no gene match: 3. The CDR3 runs to 14 residues. In nucleotides, the CDR3 is TGTGCCAGCAGCTTAGGAGGACAGGGCAACATTCAGTACTTC. Its protein product is CASSLGGQGNIQYF.

The genes are TRBV4-1 and TRBJ1-5; possible D gene TRBD1, 5 bases. The V gene lost 4 bases and the J gene lost 1 base, with 5 bases spanning the gap. The CDR3 loop spans 13 amino acids. Germline V lookup: CDR1 MGHRA, CDR2 YSYEKL. CDR3 in DNA: TGCGCCAGCAGCCGACAGAGCAATCAGCCCCAGCATTTT. Its protein product is CASSRQSNQPQHF.

The V and J genes are TRBV29-1 and TRBJ1-1, with D unresolved. CDR1 and CDR2 from the germline V gene are SQVTM and ANQGSEA. The germline V and J ends were trimmed by 7 bases and 2 bases, with 20 bases remaining between them. This CDR3 contains 15 residues. This CDR3 reads CSGMDERAGNTEAFF. The CDR3 DNA follows: TGCAGCGGCATGGATGAGAGGGCCGGAAACACTGAAGCTTTCTTT.

For the CDR3, the DNA is TGTGCCAGCAGCCCCCCGGGACAGCTTTTTCCTAACTATGGCTACACCTTC. Translating it yields CASSPPGQLFPNYGYTF. V is TRBV7-2 and J is TRBJ1-2, with 7 bases that match TRBD1. Looked up from germline, CDR1 is SGHTA and CDR2 is FQGNSA. V dropped 5 bases and J dropped 0; count of bases not matched to a gene: 12. The CDR3 runs to 17 residues.

The chain joins TRBV10-2 to TRBJ1-2, with 9 bases matching TRBD1. Trimming at V came to 10 bases and at J to 8 bases, leaving 11 bases not matched to a gene. The germline CDR1 and CDR2 sequences are WSHSY and SAAADI. CDR3 length: 13 amino acids. CDR3 residues: CATRDREALGYTF. The CDR3, as DNA: TGCGCCACCCGGGACAGGGAAGCTCTCGGCTACACCTTC.

J is TRBJ2-3 and V is TRBV6-5, with D tentatively TRBD1 (5 bases). V was shortened by 0 bases and J by 7 bases, with 8 bases between the two germline ends. The V gene's germline CDR1 is MNHEY and CDR2 SVGAGI. This CDR3 contains 13 residues. CDR3 sequence: CASSYSEDNTQYF. In nucleotides, the CDR3 is TGTGCCAGCAGTTACTCAGAGGACAATACGCAGTATTTT.

V gene TRBV10-1 combines with J gene TRBJ2-2; perhaps TRBD1 as D (6 bases). With 2 bases removed from V and 1 base from J, the gap between germline ends came to 8 bases. The CDR3 length is 15 residues. The germline gives CDR1 WNHNN, CDR2 SYGVQD (reference sequence). CDR3 in amino acids: CASSESRGNTGELFF. The CDR3, as DNA: TGCGCCAGCAGTGAGAGCAGGGGGAACACCGGGGAGCTGTTTTTT.